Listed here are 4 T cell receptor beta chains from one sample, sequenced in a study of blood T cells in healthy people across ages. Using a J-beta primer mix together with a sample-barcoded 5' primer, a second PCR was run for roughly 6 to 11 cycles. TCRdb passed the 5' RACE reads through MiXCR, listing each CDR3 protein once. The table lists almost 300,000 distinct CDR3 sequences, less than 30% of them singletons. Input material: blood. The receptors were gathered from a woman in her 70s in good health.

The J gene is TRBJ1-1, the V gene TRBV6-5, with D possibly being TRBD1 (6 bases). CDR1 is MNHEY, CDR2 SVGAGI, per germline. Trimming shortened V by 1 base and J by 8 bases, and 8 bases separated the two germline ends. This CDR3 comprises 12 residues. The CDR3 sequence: CASSYYGTEAFF. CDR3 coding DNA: TGTGCCAGCAGTTACTATGGGACAGAAGCTTTCTTT.

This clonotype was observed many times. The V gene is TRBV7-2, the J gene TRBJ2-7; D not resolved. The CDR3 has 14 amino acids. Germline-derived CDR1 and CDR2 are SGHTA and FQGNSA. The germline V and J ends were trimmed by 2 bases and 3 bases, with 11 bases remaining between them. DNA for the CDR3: TGTGCCAGCAGCTTATCCGGATGGGACTACGAGCAGTACTTC. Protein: CASSLSGWDYEQYF.

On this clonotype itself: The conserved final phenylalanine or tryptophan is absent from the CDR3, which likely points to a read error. Written as DNA, the CDR3 is TGTGCCAGCAGTTTACGGTTAGGCAATGAGCAGTTCCTC. Protein product: CASSLRLGNEQFL. J is TRBJ2-1 and V is TRBV28; D is uncertain. V lost 2 bases to trimming and J lost 6 bases, with 8 bases between them. The CDR3 sequence is 13 residues long. CDR1 and CDR2 (germline): MDHEN, SYDVKM.

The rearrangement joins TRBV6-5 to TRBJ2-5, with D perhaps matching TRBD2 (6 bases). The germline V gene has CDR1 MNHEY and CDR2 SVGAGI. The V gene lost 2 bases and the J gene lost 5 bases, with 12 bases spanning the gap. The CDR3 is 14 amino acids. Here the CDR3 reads CASSYRGGRETQYF. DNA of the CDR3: TGTGCCAGCAGTTACCGGGGAGGCCGCGAGACCCAGTACTTC.